This TCR beta chain was observed in a study of T cells in localized non-small cell lung cancer. Findings and caveats of the study: Elevated blood T cell density was associated with longer overall survival. The study detected a median around 61 of the top 100 tumor clones in adjacent lung. Uninvolved nearby lung showed the greatest T cell clonality, exceeding that found in tumor. Sequencing covered just one tumor region, so heterogeneity cannot be ruled out.

The germline V gene encodes CDR1 SEHNR and CDR2 FQNEAQ (reference sequence). The V gene lost 3 bases and the J gene lost 4 bases, with 8 bases spanning the gap. The CDR3 spans 13 residues. Profiling relied on immunoSEQ multiplex PCR, and the TCRdb table lists in-frame clones only, not all of them. This sample has roughly 19,000 clones, with around 87% found just once. Comment on this clone: Its antigen is still unknown.

The sequence derives from a man aged 40 to 69 with stage II squamous cell lung carcinoma. The starting material was PBMCs, obtained before any cancer treatment. This sequence joins TRBV7-9 and TRBJ2-3; D remains unclear. The CDR3 DNA sequence: TGTGCCAGCAGCTTCCCACCCCCAGATACGCAGTATTTT. It codes for CASSFPPPDTQYF.